The following is a TCR beta chain sequence with its context. Generated by immunoSEQ multiplex PCR, the TCRdb table keeps only in-frame clones and is missing some. The repertoire consists of about 180,000 clones, with around 89% occurring once and the leading ten covering under 4.5%. This entry comes from a study of blood T cell repertoires in COVID-19. Study context: Sources were T cells, B-cell-depleted T cells, or PBMCs; the material itself was cDNA or gDNA.

Germline V gives CDR1 MNHEY, CDR2 SMNVEV (reference sequence). The CDR3 sequence is 15 residues long. Trimming shortened V by 5 bases and J by 1 base, and 11 bases separated the two germline ends. The TCR was taken from a woman aged 25 to 39 with acute or convalescent COVID-19. Sequenced material: peripheral blood. The chain employs TRBV27 and TRBJ2-2; maybe TRBD1 (6 bases). CDR3 sequence (DNA): TGTGCCAGCAGTCCCGGGACATTGAACACCGGGGAGCTGTTTTTT. It encodes CASSPGTLNTGELFF.